This T cell receptor beta chain was recorded in a study of CD8 T cells in ankylosing spondylitis. This CDR3 has 17 residues. The V gene's germline CDR1 is SEHNR and CDR2 FQNEAQ (reference sequence). V was clipped by 4 bases and J by 8 bases, with 26 bases between them. General study findings and limits: For ankylosing spondylitis blood, a TCR beta motif of 7 or 8 highly homologous variants appeared characteristic. Disease-linked clones were CD8+ and relatively rare in peripheral blood. Before this, some motif variants had been reported in reactive arthritis synovial fluid and blood. Disease-linked clones reportedly showed significant enrichment in matched ankylosing spondylitis synovial fluid.

To note about this clonotype: Its target is unknown.

Library preparation for TCR beta used quantitative 5'-RACE with molecular barcodes. TCRdb reprocessed the 5' RACE reads with MiXCR, giving one entry per CDR3 protein. This table has 200,000 to 250,000 distinct CDR3 sequences, about 7% appearing once. The receptor was isolated from a male donor with ankylosing spondylitis. The chain joins TRBV7-9 to TRBJ1-2; maybe TRBD1 (5 bases). Material: blood, either unsorted or a sorted T cell fraction (not recorded which). CDR3 residues: CASSSGSPRDDEGGYTF. As DNA, the CDR3 is TGTGCCAGCAGCTCCGGATCCCCCCGGGACGACGAGGGCGGCTACACCTTC. Filled out from reference TRBV7-9 and TRBJ1-2, the complete variable domain reads DTGVSQNPRHKITKRGQNVTFRCDPISEHNRLYWYRQTLGQGPEFLTYFQNEAQLEKSRLLSDRFSAERPKGSFSTLEIQRTEQGDSAMYLCASSSGSPRDDEGGYTFGSGTRLTVV.